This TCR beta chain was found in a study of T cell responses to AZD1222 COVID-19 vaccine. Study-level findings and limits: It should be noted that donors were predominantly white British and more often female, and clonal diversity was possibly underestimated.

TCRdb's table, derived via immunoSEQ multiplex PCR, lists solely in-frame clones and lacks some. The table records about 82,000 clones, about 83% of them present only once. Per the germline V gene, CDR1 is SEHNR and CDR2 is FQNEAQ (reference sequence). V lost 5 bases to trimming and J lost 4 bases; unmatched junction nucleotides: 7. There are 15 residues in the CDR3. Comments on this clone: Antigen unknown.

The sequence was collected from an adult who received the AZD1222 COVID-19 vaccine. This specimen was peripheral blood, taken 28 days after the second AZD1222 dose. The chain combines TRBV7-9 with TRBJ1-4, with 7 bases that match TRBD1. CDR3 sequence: CASSTRTGLNEKLFF. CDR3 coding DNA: TGTGCCAGCAGCACCAGGACAGGACTTAATGAAAAACTGTTTTTT. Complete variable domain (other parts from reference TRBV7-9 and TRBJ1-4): DTGVSQNPRHKITKRGQNVTFRCDPISEHNRLYWYRQTLGQGPEFLTYFQNEAQLEKSRLLSDRFSAERPKGSFSTLEIQRTEQGDSAMYLCASSTRTGLNEKLFFGSGTQLSVL.